Sequencing of this T cell receptor (beta chain) was carried out in a study of PD-L1 blockade in urothelial cancer. Study information: Median T cell yield from blood was about 150,000.

This clone appeared a single time. Antigen specificity is unknown. Described time point: pretreatment peripheral blood. Study results and limitations: Better survival was forecast by a pretreatment blood TCR clonality below the median.

The CDR3 runs to 15 residues. V lost 0 bases, J lost 9 bases, and 18 bases lay in between. Germline V gene sequence: CDR1 SGHNT, CDR2 YYREEE (reference sequence). TCRdb keeps only in-frame clones here, not all; method: immunoSEQ multiplex PCR. The sample has 70,000 to 95,000 clones, roughly 84% seen once; the top ten hold around 1.9%. The TCR sequence derives from a man aged 55-75 years with urothelial cancer. The J gene is TRBJ1-2, the V gene TRBV5-4; unclear D gene. The source material was PBMCs, sampled around atezolizumab (anti-PD-L1) treatment. In nucleotides, the CDR3 is TGTGCCAGCAGCTTGGGTGTAGGGAGTCAAGCAAGCTACACCTTC. Protein product: CASSLGVGSQASYTF.